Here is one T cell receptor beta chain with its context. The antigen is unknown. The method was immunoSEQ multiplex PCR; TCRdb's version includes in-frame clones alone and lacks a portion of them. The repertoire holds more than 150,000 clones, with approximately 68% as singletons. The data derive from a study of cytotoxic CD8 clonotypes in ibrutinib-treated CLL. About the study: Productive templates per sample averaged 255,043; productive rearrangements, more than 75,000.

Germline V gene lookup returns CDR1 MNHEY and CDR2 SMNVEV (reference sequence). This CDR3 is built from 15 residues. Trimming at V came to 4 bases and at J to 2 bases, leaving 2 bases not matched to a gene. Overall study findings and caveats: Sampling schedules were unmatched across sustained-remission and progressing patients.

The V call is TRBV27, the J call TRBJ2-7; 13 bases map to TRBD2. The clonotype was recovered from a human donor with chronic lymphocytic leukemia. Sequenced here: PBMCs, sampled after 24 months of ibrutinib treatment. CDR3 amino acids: CASSWTSGSTYEQYF. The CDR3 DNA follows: TGTGCCAGCAGTTGGACTAGCGGGAGTACCTACGAGCAGTACTTC.